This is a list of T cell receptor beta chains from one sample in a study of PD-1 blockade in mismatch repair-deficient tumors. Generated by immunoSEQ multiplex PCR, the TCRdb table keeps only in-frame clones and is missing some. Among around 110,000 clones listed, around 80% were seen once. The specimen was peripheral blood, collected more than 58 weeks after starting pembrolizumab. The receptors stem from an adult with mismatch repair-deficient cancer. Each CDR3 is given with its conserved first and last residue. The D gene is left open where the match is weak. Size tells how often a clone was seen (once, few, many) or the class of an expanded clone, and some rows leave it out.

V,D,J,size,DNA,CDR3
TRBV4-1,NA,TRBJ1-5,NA,TGCGCCAGCAGCCAAGTTTTAAAGGGGACACTAAATCAGCCCCAGCATTTT,CASSQVLKGTLNQPQHF
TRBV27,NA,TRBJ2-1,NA,TGTGCCAGCAGTCCCGTCAGTTCAACGGGGGTCAATGAGCAGTTCTTC,CASSPVSSTGVNEQFF
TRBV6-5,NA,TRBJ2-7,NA,TGTGCCAGCACCCCATCAAGGGAGAGCGAGCAGTACTTC,CASTPSRESEQYF
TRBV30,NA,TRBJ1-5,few,TGTGCCTGGAGTTCCGTCCCCTACGGGCAGCCCCAGCATTTT,CAWSSVPYGQPQHF
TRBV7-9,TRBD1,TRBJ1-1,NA,TGTGCCAGCAGCTTAGGGGGACAGGGTCGTTTCTTT,CASSLGGQGRFF
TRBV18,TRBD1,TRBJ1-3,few,TGTGCCAGCTCACGATACAGGGGATCTGGAAACACCATATATTTT,CASSRYRGSGNTIYF
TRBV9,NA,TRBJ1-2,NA,TGTGCCAGCAGCGTAGCTCGTGGCGGCTACACCTTC,CASSVARGGYTF
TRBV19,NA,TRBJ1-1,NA,TGTGCCAGTAGCGCTATACAACAGAACACTGAAGCTTTCTTT,CASSAIQQNTEAFF
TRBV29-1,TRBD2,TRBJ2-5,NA,TGCAGCGTGGCGACACTACTAGCGAGGAAAGAGACCCAGTACTTC,CSVATLLARKETQYF
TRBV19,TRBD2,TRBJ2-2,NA,TGTGCCAGTAGTCAGGGAGGGATTAACACCGGGGAGCTGTTTTTT,CASSQGGINTGELFF
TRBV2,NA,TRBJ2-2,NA,TGTGCCAGCAGTGAAATGGCTTCCCAGGGCGGGGAGCTGTTTTTT,CASSEMASQGGELFF
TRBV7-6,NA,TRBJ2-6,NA,TGTGCCAGCAGCTTAAAACCCGGGGACGGACCGTACTCTGGGGCCAACGTCCTGACTTTC,CASSLKPGDGPYSGANVLTF
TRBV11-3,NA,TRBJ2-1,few,TGTGCCAGCAGCTTACCCCCAAAAGGGACTGGAGCGGTGGTTGAGCAGTTCTTC,CASSLPPKGTGAVVEQFF
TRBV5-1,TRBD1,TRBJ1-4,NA,TGCGCCAGCAGCTCTACAGGGGGCTCGGATGAAAAACTGTTTTTT,CASSSTGGSDEKLFF
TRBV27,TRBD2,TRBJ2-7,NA,TGTGCCAGCAGTTCGGCTAGCGGAATAGCTCTCAGGAACGAGCAGTACTTC,CASSSASGIALRNEQYF
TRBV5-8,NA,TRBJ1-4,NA,TGTGCCAGCAGCTTTTTACAGACTAATGAAAAACTGTTTTTT,CASSFLQTNEKLFF
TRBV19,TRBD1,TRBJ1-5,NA,TGTGCCAGTAGTCGGGACAGCGTTAATCAGCCCCAGCATTTT,CASSRDSVNQPQHF
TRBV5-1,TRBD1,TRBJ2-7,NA,TGCGCCAGCAGCTTGGATGTTGCCCGAGGGGGCGGAACCTACGAGCAGTACTTC,CASSLDVARGGGTYEQYF
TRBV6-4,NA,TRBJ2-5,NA,TGTGCCAGCAGTGACTCGACAGCGGCCTCTCAAGAGACCCAGTACTTC,CASSDSTAASQETQYF
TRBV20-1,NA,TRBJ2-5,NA,TGCAGTGCTAATCCGAGAGAGACCCAGTACTTC,CSANPRETQYF
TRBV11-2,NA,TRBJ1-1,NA,TGTGCCAGCAGCTTAGGCGCTCCCGGGGCGCGGAGAGCTTTCTTT,CASSLGAPGARRAFF
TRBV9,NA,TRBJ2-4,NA,TGTGCCAGCAGCGTAGGACAGGGAGCGGGACTAGCCAAAAACATTCAGTACTTC,CASSVGQGAGLAKNIQYF
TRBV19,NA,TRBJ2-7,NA,TGTGCCAGTAGTATAGACTCGGGCAGAGCCTACGAGCAGTACTTC,CASSIDSGRAYEQYF
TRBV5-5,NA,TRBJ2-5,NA,TGTGCCAGCAGCCGGTACCAAGAGACCCAGTACTTC,CASSRYQETQYF
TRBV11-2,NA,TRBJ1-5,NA,TGTGCCAGCAGCTTGGCTGGGGAAAATCAGCCCCAGCATTTT,CASSLAGENQPQHF
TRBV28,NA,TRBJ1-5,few,TGTGCCAGCAGAAGAGGGAGGGGTGTCCAGCCCCAGCATTTT,CASRRGRGVQPQHF
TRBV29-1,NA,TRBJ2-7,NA,TGCAGCGTTTTGGGACAAGCCTACGAGCAGTACTTC,CSVLGQAYEQYF
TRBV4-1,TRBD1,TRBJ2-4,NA,TGCGCCAGCAGCCAAAGGGGGCCCAACATTCAGTACTTC,CASSQRGPNIQYF